The 3 T cell receptor beta chains in this list originate from one sample, sequenced in a study of blood T cells in healthy people across ages. A second roughly 6 to 12 cycle PCR used barcoded and J-beta primers. TCRdb reanalysed the 5' RACE reads using MiXCR and keeps one entry per CDR3 protein. The sample shows hundreds of thousands of distinct CDR3 sequences, 20% to 25% of them seen only once. These data also formed part of another study, on T cells of mothers and their children.

Sequencing was performed on blood. The receptor source for this set is a boy younger than 18 in good health.

The V and J genes are TRBV2 and TRBJ2-7; D unclear. V was pared by 10 bases and J by 2 bases, with 12 bases between. Germline V lookup: CDR1 SNHLY, CDR2 FYNNEI. The CDR3 length is 12 residues. The CDR3 loop is CATAIGPYEQYF. Here the CDR3 DNA reads TGTGCCACCGCTATAGGCCCCTACGAGCAGTACTTC.

A few counts support this clonotype. The V and J genes are TRBV20-1 and TRBJ1-5; the D is unclear. The CDR3 sequence is 12 residues long. Trimming took 1 base from V and 5 from J, leaving 6 bases between them. The germline V gene encodes CDR1 DFQATT and CDR2 SNEGSKA (reference sequence). CDR3 residues: CSARVDDQPQHF. The CDR3 nucleotides are TGCAGTGCTAGAGTTGACGATCAGCCCCAGCATTTT.

This clonotype occurred many times. The J gene is TRBJ2-7, the V gene TRBV12-3 or TRBV12-4; no clear D gene. V was cut by 3 bases and J by 2 bases, with 8 bases left in between. CDR3 length: 13 residues. CDR3 amino acids: CASSFARTYEQYF. The CDR3 region has the DNA TGTGCCAGCAGTTTCGCCAGAACCTACGAGCAGTACTTC.